This TCR beta chain is drawn from a study of blood T cell repertoires in COVID-19. This clone has a single count. The CDR3 covers 15 residues. The germline V gene has CDR1 SQVTM and CDR2 ANQGSEA. V dropped 2 bases and J dropped 1; count of bases not matched to a gene: 3. The method was immunoSEQ multiplex PCR; TCRdb's version includes in-frame clones alone and lacks a portion of them. The sample includes roughly 160,000 clones, approximately 80% seen only once; the top ten take more than 9.5%. V gene TRBV29-1 combines with J gene TRBJ2-3; 10 bases match TRBD1. Sequencing was done on a sample of PBMCs or T cells enriched from blood (not recorded which). The receptor was isolated from a man between 45 and 60 years old who had recovered from COVID-19. The CDR3 coding sequence is TGCAGCGTTGAACGGGACAGGGGTCGCACAGATACGCAGTATTTT. Translation gives CSVERDRGRTDTQYF.